The clone carrying this TCR beta chain has just a few counts. Its target is unknown. This sample is drawn from a study of blood T cells in healthy people across ages. Each sample had at least 6 million PBMCs isolated. A second PCR, run for about 7 to 11 cycles, used a sample-barcoded 5' primer plus a J-beta primer mix. TCRdb analysed the 5' RACE reads with MiXCR anew, one entry per CDR3 protein. This repertoire shows under 2 million distinct CDR3 sequences, about 32% found once; its top ten account for about 11%. The CDR3 has 14 amino acids. V gave up 7 bases and J gave up 4 bases, with 16 bases separating them. Findings and caveats of the study: Higher diversity, along with more naive CD4+ cells, distinguished long-lived donors from aged donors.

The sequence was obtained from a woman aged 25 to 39 in good health. This chain links TRBV12-3 or TRBV12-4 with TRBJ1-1; D uncertain. Sequenced material: blood. CDR3 DNA sequence: TGTGCCAGCACTTCGACGGGGATACCCACTGAAGCTTTCTTT. Its translation: CASTSTGIPTEAFF.